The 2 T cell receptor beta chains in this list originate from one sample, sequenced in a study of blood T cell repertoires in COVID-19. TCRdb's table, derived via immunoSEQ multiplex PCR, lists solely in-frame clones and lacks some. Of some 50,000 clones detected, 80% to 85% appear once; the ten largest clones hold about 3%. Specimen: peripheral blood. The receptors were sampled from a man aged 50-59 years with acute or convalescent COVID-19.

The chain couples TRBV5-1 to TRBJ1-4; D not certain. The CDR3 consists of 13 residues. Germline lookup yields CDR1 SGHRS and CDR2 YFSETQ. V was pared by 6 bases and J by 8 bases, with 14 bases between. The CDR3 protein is CASMKGEGEKLFF. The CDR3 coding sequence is TGCGCCAGCATGAAAGGAGAGGGAGAAAAACTGTTTTTT.

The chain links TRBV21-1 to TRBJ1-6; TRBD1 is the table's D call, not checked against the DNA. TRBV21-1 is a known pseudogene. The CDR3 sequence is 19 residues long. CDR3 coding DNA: TGTGCCAGCAGCAAAGGGGACAGGGGGCAATTAGTCTATAATTCACCCCTCCACTTT. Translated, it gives CASSKGDRGQLVYNSPLHF.